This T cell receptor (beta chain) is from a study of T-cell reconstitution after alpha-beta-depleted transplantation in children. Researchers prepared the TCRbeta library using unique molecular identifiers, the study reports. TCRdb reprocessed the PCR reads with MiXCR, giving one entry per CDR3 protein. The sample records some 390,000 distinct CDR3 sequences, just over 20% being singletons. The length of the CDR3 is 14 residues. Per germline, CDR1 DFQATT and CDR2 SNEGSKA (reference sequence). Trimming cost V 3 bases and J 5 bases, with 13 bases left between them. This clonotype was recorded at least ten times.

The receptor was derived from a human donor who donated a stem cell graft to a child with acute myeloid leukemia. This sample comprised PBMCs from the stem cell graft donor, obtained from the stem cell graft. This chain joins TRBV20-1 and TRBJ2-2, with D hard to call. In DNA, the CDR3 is TGCAGTGCTAGTCCTCTGTTGGGGACCGGGGAGCTGTTTTTT. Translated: CSASPLLGTGELFF.